This T cell receptor (beta chain) stems from a study of cytomegalovirus exposure and HLA in healthy donors. Whole-study context: The roughly 120 million unique TCR beta sequences, from around 200 million T cells, were found by an earlier analysis. General study results and limits: Being productive about 90% or about 30% of the time was typical of most TCR beta V segments in an earlier analysis.

Each donor was nominally healthy when sampled (though unrecorded immune exposures were likely). 60 Vbeta and 13 Jbeta primers were used in PCR. Study processing details: The authors later counted 70 million to 85 million unique TCR beta chains, 9 million to 12 million of them shared. The assay was immunoSEQ multiplex PCR, and TCRdb's table has in-frame clones only and misses some. V and J calls and clone size are given by that table; D and trimming were obtained from the DNA. The data contain about 110,000 clones, around 70% of them singletons. The CDR3 totals 13 residues. The germline V gene encodes CDR1 GTSNPN and CDR2 SVGIG (reference sequence). J was trimmed by 1 base and V by 8 bases; bases with no gene match: 3. Concerning this clone itself: Its antigen remains unidentified.

The sample was PBMCs. This receptor was obtained from a boy aged 5-17 years in good health and CMV-seronegative. The chain carries TRBV30 and TRBJ2-2; 8 bases map to TRBD2. The CDR3 sequence is CAGSGGNTGELFF. The CDR3 coding sequence is TGTGCCGGCAGCGGGGGGAACACCGGGGAGCTGTTTTTT. Variable domain in full (rest from reference TRBV30 and TRBJ2-2): SQTIHQWPATLVQPVGSPLSLECTVEGTSNPNLYWYRQAAGRGLQLLFYSVGIGQISSEVPQNLSASRPQDRQFILSSKKLLLSDSGFYLCAGSGGNTGELFFGEGSRLTVL.